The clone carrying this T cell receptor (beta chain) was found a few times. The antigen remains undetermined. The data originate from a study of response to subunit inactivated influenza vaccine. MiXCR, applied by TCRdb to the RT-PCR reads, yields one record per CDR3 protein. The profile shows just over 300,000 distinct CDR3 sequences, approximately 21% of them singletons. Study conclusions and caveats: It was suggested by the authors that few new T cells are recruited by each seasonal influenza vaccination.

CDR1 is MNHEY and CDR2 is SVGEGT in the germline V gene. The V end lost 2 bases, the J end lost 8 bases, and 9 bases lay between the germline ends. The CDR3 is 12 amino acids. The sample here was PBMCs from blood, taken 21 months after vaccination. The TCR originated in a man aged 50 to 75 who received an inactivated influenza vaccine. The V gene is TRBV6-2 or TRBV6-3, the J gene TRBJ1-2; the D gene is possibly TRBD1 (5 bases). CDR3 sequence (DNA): TGTGCCAGCAGTTACAGGGGCCCCGGCTACACCTTC. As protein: CASSYRGPGYTF.